This section outlines one T cell receptor (beta chain) sequence together with its context. Its antigen remains undetermined. Base qualities were left out, and no much larger clone turns up one base away. This record comes from a study of shared clonotypes between healthy human individuals (dated by TCRdb to 2019 to 2021). Context from the whole study: The cohort comprised a couple of women and a few men aged 18 to 49 years. To increase sequencing depth and limit assay-specific biases, TCR repertoire library preparation and sequencing were carried out by different laboratories using diverse techniques. For each donor, three plates each were used for CD4 naive and CD4 memory, two plates were used for CD8 naive, and one plate was used for CD8 memory. Each donor's leukapheresis produced roughly between roughly 0.94 and 9.5 billion PBMCs. To estimate repertoire size and how much clonotype sharing occurs between individuals, the study deeply sequenced the blood TCR repertoires of several healthy adults. What the authors observed across the whole study: Larger estimated clonotype richness was generally found for naive subsets than for memory subsets. Only blood was sampled, and tissue TCR repertoires likely differ from those in blood. Based on pairwise subsampling, the degree of clonotype sharing among donors was expected to be affected by sequencing depth. Higher generation probabilities were observed for clonotypes shared by all four sorted-subset donors than for non-shared clonotypes. Rarefaction of sorted-subset datasets indicated incomplete sequencing despite the large sequencing depth. The small number of donors limited the genetic and exposure-history diversity represented. About 5% of naive CD4, 3.5% of naive CD8, approximately 2.2% of memory CD4, and 0.4% of memory CD8 clonotypes were shared across a few donors.

CDR1 SGHNT and CDR2 YYREEE were looked up in the germline V gene (reference sequence). For this chain, trimming is 3 bases at the V end and 2 bases at the J end, and the number of junction bases without a gene match is 3. Including the terminal cysteine and phenylalanine, the CDR3 comprises 15 residues. Of the read, only the CDR3 DNA is kept; its 45 bases are in frame from base 1. TCR CDR3 regions were amplified from genomic DNA by multiplex PCR using the deep immunoSEQ assay. Extracted genomic DNA from each cell subset was spread evenly across all wells of several immunoSEQ 96-well plates, with each plate serving as a replicate. For sorted subsets, each replicate PCR was loaded with approximately 200 ng genomic DNA, equivalent to approximately 27,000 T cell genomes. Purified libraries were quantified with a Qubit 3.0 fluorometer, sized on a Bioanalyzer 2100, and re-quantified with the KAPA Library Quantification kit. Every immunoSEQ 96-well plate was sequenced on a dedicated single-read 150-cycle Illumina NextSeq 550 flow cell. The study's own analysis went as follows. The immunoSEQ output contained only junctional sequences without quality scores, so filtering could not match that applied to full-length reads. Sequences were annotated with PyIR, a Python wrapper for IgBLAST v1.9, using IMGT germline references to assign V/J genes and CDR3. Reads with weak V/J assignments (E-value above 1e-6), missing CDR3, stop codons, out-of-frame junctions, or ambiguous translated residues were removed. A V3J clonotype was defined by an identical inferred V gene, J gene, and CDR3 amino acid sequence. Percentage overlap between repertoires was calculated by dividing the number of shared unique clonotypes by the size of the smaller repertoire. Richness of each repertoire was evaluated using RTK rarefaction, the Chao1 estimator, and Recon v2.1 estimates of unobserved clonotypes. Generation probabilities were computed with OLGA for all TCRbeta clonotypes obtained by the gDNA method from several donors. This is the immuneACCESS table as TCRdb keeps it, with only in-frame sequences that have V and J called. A part of the clones is gone; compared with another copy, unresolved V genes explain less than half, and the rest is unexplained. V, J and clone size were drawn from that table, and D and trimming were deduced from the DNA. This sample has 2,500,000 or so clones in its table, and around 94% of those were observed once. The ten largest clonotypes hold under 0.15% of the sample.

Healthy HIV-negative adults with no recently reported acute infections or vaccinations were included as donors. Every donor was a Caucasian adult living in Nashville, Tennessee, USA. Magnetic negative selection was used to enrich CD4+ T cells, after which naive cells were positively selected on CD45RA and the negative fraction became the memory subset. Blood was collected by leukapheresis, and PBMCs were isolated by Ficoll-Histopaque density gradient centrifugation and then cryopreserved in liquid nitrogen vapor phase. Purity and quantity of every magnetically sorted T cell population were checked by analytical flow cytometry. From each sorted fraction, genomic DNA was isolated and quantified by UV absorbance on a Nanodrop 2000c.

This clonotype originated in a man between 18 and 29 years old in good health. The sample consisted of naive CD4+ T cells sorted from blood. What this sample's cell subset or site label stands for: CD45RA+ positively selected. The chain is encoded by TRBV5-4 joined to TRBJ2-7, with TRBD2 matching 12 junction bases. The CDR3 protein: CASSSRTSGTYEQYF. The bases are TGTGCCAGCAGCTCCCGGACTAGCGGGACCTACGAGCAGTACTTC.